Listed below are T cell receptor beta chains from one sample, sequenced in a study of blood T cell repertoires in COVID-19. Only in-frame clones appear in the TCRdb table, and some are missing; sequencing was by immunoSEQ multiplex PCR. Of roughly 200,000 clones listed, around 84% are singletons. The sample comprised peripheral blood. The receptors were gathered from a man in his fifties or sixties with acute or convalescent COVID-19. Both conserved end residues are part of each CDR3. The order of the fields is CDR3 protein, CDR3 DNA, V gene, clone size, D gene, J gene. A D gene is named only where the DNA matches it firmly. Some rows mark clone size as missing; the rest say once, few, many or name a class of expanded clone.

cdr3_aa: CASQRLGGPVTGELFF
cdr3_nt: TGTGCCAGCCAGAGGTTGGGGGGGCCAGTCACCGGGGAGCTGTTTTTT
v_call: TRBV27
clone_size: once
d_call: -
j_call: TRBJ2-2

cdr3_aa: CASSGQGALRETQYF
cdr3_nt: TGTGCCAGCAGTGGGCAGGGGGCTCTAAGGGAGACCCAGTACTTC
v_call: TRBV27
clone_size: -
d_call: TRBD1
j_call: TRBJ2-5

cdr3_aa: CASSQGQGTNTEAFF
cdr3_nt: TGTGCCAGCAGCCAGGGACAGGGAACAAACACTGAAGCTTTCTTT
v_call: TRBV6-5
clone_size: -
d_call: TRBD1
j_call: TRBJ1-1

cdr3_aa: CASSSNNRDRGNTIYF
cdr3_nt: TGTGCCAGCAGCTCCAATAACCGGGACAGGGGAAACACCATATATTTT
v_call: TRBV7-6
clone_size: once
d_call: TRBD1
j_call: TRBJ1-3

cdr3_aa: CSVVPTGVGNQPQHF
cdr3_nt: TGCAGCGTGGTTCCAACAGGGGTAGGCAATCAGCCCCAGCATTTT
v_call: TRBV29-1
clone_size: -
d_call: TRBD1
j_call: TRBJ1-5

cdr3_aa: CASSLDGQGGTEAFF
cdr3_nt: TGTGCCAGCAGCTTGGACGGCCAGGGGGGCACTGAAGCTTTCTTT
v_call: TRBV5-5
clone_size: -
d_call: TRBD1
j_call: TRBJ1-1

cdr3_aa: CASSQGVLSGGDYEQYF
cdr3_nt: TGTGCCAGCAGCCAAGGTGTCTTGAGCGGGGGGGACTACGAGCAGTACTTC
v_call: TRBV14
clone_size: -
d_call: TRBD2
j_call: TRBJ2-7

cdr3_aa: CASSEVGQGARSPLHF
cdr3_nt: TGTGCCAGCAGTGAAGTGGGACAGGGGGCACGATCACCCCTCCACTTT
v_call: TRBV2
clone_size: -
d_call: TRBD1
j_call: TRBJ1-6

cdr3_aa: CASSTTGGEETQYF
cdr3_nt: TGTGCCAGTAGTACGACAGGGGGGGAAGAGACCCAGTACTTC
v_call: TRBV19
clone_size: -
d_call: TRBD1
j_call: TRBJ2-5

cdr3_aa: CASSKGQSEAFF
cdr3_nt: TGTGCCAGCAGCAAGGGACAGTCTGAAGCTTTCTTT
v_call: TRBV7-9
clone_size: -
d_call: TRBD1
j_call: TRBJ1-1

cdr3_aa: CASSQDRGLGQPQHF
cdr3_nt: TGTGCCAGCAGCCAAGACAGGGGCTTGGGTCAGCCCCAGCATTTT
v_call: TRBV3-1/TRBV3-2
clone_size: -
d_call: -
j_call: TRBJ1-5

cdr3_aa: CASSFIEAGAFF
cdr3_nt: TGTGCCAGCAGTTTCATTGAAGCAGGGGCTTTCTTT
v_call: TRBV12-3/TRBV12-4
clone_size: -
d_call: -
j_call: TRBJ1-1

cdr3_aa: CASSETPYNEQFF
cdr3_nt: TGTGCCAGCAGTGAAACTCCGTACAATGAGCAGTTCTTC
v_call: TRBV6-1
clone_size: -
d_call: -
j_call: TRBJ2-1

cdr3_aa: CASSLGSGGFTDTQYF
cdr3_nt: TGCGCCAGCAGCTTGGGTAGCGGGGGGTTCACAGATACGCAGTATTTT
v_call: TRBV5-1
clone_size: -
d_call: TRBD2
j_call: TRBJ2-3

cdr3_aa: CASRPPTGQAAGYTF
cdr3_nt: TGTGCCAGCAGGCCTCCCACGGGACAGGCGGCTGGCTACACCTTC
v_call: TRBV6-5
clone_size: -
d_call: TRBD1
j_call: TRBJ1-2

cdr3_aa: CASTRHVQETQYF
cdr3_nt: TGTGCCAGCACCAGACATGTCCAAGAGACCCAGTACTTC
v_call: TRBV6-5
clone_size: -
d_call: -
j_call: TRBJ2-5

cdr3_aa: CAISEPWTANYGYTF
cdr3_nt: TGTGCCATCAGTGAACCTTGGACAGCTAACTATGGCTACACCTTC
v_call: TRBV10-3
clone_size: once
d_call: -
j_call: TRBJ1-2

cdr3_aa: CASSSSSGGAGEQYF
cdr3_nt: TGTGCCAGCAGCTCCTCTAGCGGGGGGGCAGGGGAGCAGTACTTC
v_call: TRBV7-6
clone_size: -
d_call: TRBD2
j_call: TRBJ2-7